This entry features one T cell receptor (beta chain) sequence. Its target antigen remains unknown. Base-call qualities are not available, and no considerably larger clone is one nucleotide away. The data were taken from a study of T cells in Graves' hyperthyroidism and ophthalmopathy (dated by TCRdb to about 2019). Context from the whole study: Peripheral blood samples were taken at the time of initial diagnosis, prior to any treatment. In about 6 Graves' hyperthyroidism patients, the study also compared T-cell repertoires from thyroid tissue with T-cell repertoires from blood. Prospective prediction of ophthalmopathy was tested in an independent validation cohort of about 19 hyperthyroidism patients and 17 patients who later progressed to ophthalmopathy. TCR Vbeta CDR3 sequencing of roughly 140 peripheral blood samples (over 40 ophthalmopathy, under 80 hyperthyroidism and roughly 17 progressor patients) is reported in the paper. For training and testing, the 110 or so patients in the discovery cohort were randomly divided in a 7:3 ratio. A discovery cohort of roughly 100 patients, 43 with Graves' ophthalmopathy and about 60 with stable Graves' hyperthyroidism, was used to find distinguishing TCR V-J signatures. Once sampling was done, hyperthyroidism patients were given methimazole at a starting dose of 30 mg daily, whereas ophthalmopathy patients were given high-dose intravenous methylprednisolone.

Ophthalmopathy patients had moderately to severely active disease, with a Clinical Activity Score of 3 or more, a NOSPECS grade of 4 or more, and a disease duration of less than 3 months. Patients with uncontrolled infections, other autoimmune diseases, pregnancy or lactation were excluded. Clinical symptoms, serum thyroxine and TRAb, thyroid ultrasound, and orbital computed tomography formed the basis for the diagnoses. PBMCs were separated from approximately 10 ml of fresh peripheral blood using Ficoll-Paque density gradient centrifugation. Trizol reagent was used to extract total RNA, and RNA quality was then checked on an Agilent 2100 Bioanalyzer. The germline V gene sets CDR1 to SGHTA and CDR2 to FQGTGA. From cysteine to phenylalanine, the CDR3 is 14 amino acids long. Solely the CDR3 DNA is kept, with 42 bases framed from the first base. The V end loses 2 bases and the J end loses 7 bases, and a stretch of 11 bases separates them.

Results the study describes overall, beyond this receptor: Most expanded thyroid clonotypes (frequency above 0.001) were also found in blood, which suggests that blood repertoires may mirror thyroid immune responses. In validation, progression to ophthalmopathy was predicted by the model with about 70% sensitivity and 72.22% specificity, a median of 6.5 months before onset. Ophthalmopathy was separated from stable hyperthyroidism by a 13 V-J signature model, with approximately 85% sensitivity and about 81% specificity obtained in cross-validation and 80%/75% obtained in testing. No statistical method was used to set the sample size in advance, and investigators knew the group allocation.

The TCR beta CDR3 regions were amplified from the RNA transcripts. A first-round RT-PCR of the TCR CDR3 used the HTBI primer set with the Qiagen OneStep RT-PCR kit. The libraries were constructed in a second round of multiplex PCR and then size-selected and purified. Paired-end sequencing of the libraries was performed with 100 bp reads on an Illumina HiSeq2000. The source study handled its data this way. SOAPnuke was used to process the raw data, with reads discarded if the reads contained adapters or uncalled bases, had a mean Phred below 15, or lacked an exact constant-primer or identifier match. High-quality paired reads were merged with COPE v1.2.5, and unique nucleotide sequences were defined as clonotypes. MiTCR v1.1 was used to align the clonotypes against IMGT TRBV, TRBD and TRBJ reference segments. The analysis included only V-J combinations with a frequency above 0.0001, which together covered about 99% of the repertoires. A TCS score was defined as the ratio of F50 (clonal expansion) to E x V (chaos), with BLOSUM62-based TCRdist applied between CDR3 peptides within each V-J. Welch's t-statistics and random forest reduced 450 to 600 V-J features to some 14, which were used in a naive Bayes classifier (R e1071). Through fastp at Q25 and MiXCR, TCRdb rebuilt clones from the public reads, retaining in-frame beta chains. Records with the same CDR3 protein are collapsed into one entry carrying the most frequent genes and DNA. These V and J calls rely on TCRdb rather than the paper's analysis. This sample holds 490,000 or so distinct CDR3 sequences; approximately 20% were observed only once. Roughly 44% of the sample is held by the ten biggest clonotypes.

The chain couples TRBV7-3 to TRBJ2-2; the D segment is perhaps TRBD1 or TRBD2, each sharing 5 matched bases. The origin of this receptor is a man between 40 and 49 years old with Graves' ophthalmopathy. What was sequenced was blood. The CDR3 region reads CASSLWGRSGELFF. At the DNA level, the sequence is TGTGCCAGCAGCTTATGGGGGAGAAGCGGGGAGCTGTTTTTT. Reference TRBV7-3 and TRBJ2-2 proteins supply the regions before and after the CDR3; the full variable domain is: GAGVSQTPSNKVTEKGKYVELRCDPISGHTALYWYRQSLGQGPEFLIYFQGTGAADDSGLPNDRFFAVRPEGSVSTLKIQRTERGDSAVYLCASSLWGRSGELFFGEGSRLTVL.